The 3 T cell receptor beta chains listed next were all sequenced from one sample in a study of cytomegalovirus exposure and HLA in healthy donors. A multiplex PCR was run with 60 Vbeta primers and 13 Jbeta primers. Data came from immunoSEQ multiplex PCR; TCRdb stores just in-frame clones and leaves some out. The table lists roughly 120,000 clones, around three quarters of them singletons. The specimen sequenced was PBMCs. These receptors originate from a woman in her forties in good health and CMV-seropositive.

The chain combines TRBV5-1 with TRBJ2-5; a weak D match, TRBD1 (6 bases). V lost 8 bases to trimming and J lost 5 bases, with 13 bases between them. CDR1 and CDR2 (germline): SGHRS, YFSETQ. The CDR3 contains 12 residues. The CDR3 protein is CASRQGRETQYF. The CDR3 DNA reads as TGCGCCAGTCGGCAGGGGCGTGAGACCCAGTACTTC.

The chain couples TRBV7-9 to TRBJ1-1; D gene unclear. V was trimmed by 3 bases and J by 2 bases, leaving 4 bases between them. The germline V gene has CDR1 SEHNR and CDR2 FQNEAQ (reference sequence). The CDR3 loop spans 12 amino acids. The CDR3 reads CASSFRNTEAFF. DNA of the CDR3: TGTGCCAGCAGCTTCCGTAACACTGAAGCTTTCTTT.

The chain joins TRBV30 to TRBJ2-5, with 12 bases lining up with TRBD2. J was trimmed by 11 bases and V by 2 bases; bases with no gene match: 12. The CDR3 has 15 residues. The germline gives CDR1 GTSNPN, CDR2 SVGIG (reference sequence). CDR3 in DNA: TGTGCCTGGAGTTCGACTAGCGGGAGAGTGTTTGAGCAGTACTTC. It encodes CAWSSTSGRVFEQYF.